This T cell receptor beta chain was sequenced in a study of T cell responses to AZD1222 COVID-19 vaccine. Study observations and caveats: Most donors were white British, females outnumbered males, and clonal diversity was possibly underestimated.

V was cut by 0 bases and J by 4 bases, with 12 bases left in between. The CDR3 is 15 residues long. Germline V gene lookup returns CDR1 LNHNV and CDR2 YYDKDF (reference sequence). Note on this clone: Its target is not known.

The protocol was immunoSEQ multiplex PCR, while the TCRdb copy is restricted to in-frame clones and leaves out a portion. This sample yields 180,000 or so clones, of which 80% to 95% are seen a single time; over 1.5% belongs to the top ten. The V call is TRBV15, the J call TRBJ1-2, with D possibly being TRBD1 (6 bases). The input for sequencing was peripheral blood, taken 28 days after the second AZD1222 dose. The origin of this receptor is an adult who received the AZD1222 COVID-19 vaccine. CDR3 amino acids: CATSRDGDIAYGYTF. The CDR3 DNA is TGTGCCACCAGCAGAGATGGGGACATCGCCTATGGCTACACCTTC.